This T cell receptor beta chain was recovered during a study of CD8 T cells in Susac syndrome. Overall study findings and caveats: The authors acknowledged that the study's TCR sequencing and HLA analysis involved relatively few individuals.

Random hexamers primed reverse transcription of about 0.5 to 1 ug RNA. An immunoSEQ multiplex PCR amplified TCR beta CDR3 over 54 Vbeta and 13 Jbeta. One entry per CDR3 protein, called by TCRdb with MiXCR from the immunoSEQ multiplex PCR reads. The repertoire includes 200,000 or so distinct CDR3 sequences, over 90% of them detected once, and about 0.087% sits in the top ten. For this clonotype: Its antigen remains unknown.

TEMRA cells were FACS-enriched, while CD8+ and CD4+ T cells were negatively isolated. The receptor was isolated from a human donor with multiple sclerosis. Input material: CD4+ T cells from PBMCs.

The CDR3 sequence: CSAQGRGGSGETQYF. The CDR3 DNA follows: TGCAGTGCTCAGGGGAGAGGGGGCTCGGGAGAGACCCAGTACTTC. This rearrangement joins TRBV20-1 to TRBJ2-5; 7 bases are a match to TRBD1. The CDR3 has 15 residues. Trimming took 5 bases from V and 4 from J; bases not matched to a gene: 13. Germline V gives CDR1 DFQATT, CDR2 SNEGSKA (reference sequence).